The 23 T cell receptor beta chains below were found in one sample sequenced in a study of OX40 agonist ivuxolimab in advanced cancers. Here immunoSEQ multiplex PCR was the method, and the copy in TCRdb shows in-frame clones only, minus some. The sample records tens of thousands of clones, about 85% being singletons. Material: CD4+ or CD8+ T cells sorted from blood, obtained in a trial of the OX40 agonist ivuxolimab. All receptors come from an adult with an advanced solid tumor such as melanoma, head and neck, liver or kidney cancer.

The CDR3 region has the DNA TGTGCCACCAGCGAGGGACCGGCGGGTGAGCAGTACTTC. It codes for CATSEGPAGEQYF. The chain carries TRBV15 and TRBJ2-7; the D gene could be TRBD1 or TRBD2 (5 bases each). The CDR3 sequence is 13 residues long. V shed 5 bases and J shed 7 bases, with 15 bases lying between them. Germline CDR1 and CDR2: LNHNV and YYDKDF (reference sequence).

The CDR3 sequence is CASSHEDTAFF. In nucleotides, the CDR3 is TGTGCCAGCAGCCACGAGGATACGGCTTTCTTT. V and J are TRBV11-3 and TRBJ1-1, with D unresolved. The CDR3 runs 11 residues. The V gene lost 5 bases and the J gene lost 11 bases, with 12 bases spanning the gap. Per germline, CDR1 SGHNT and CDR2 YENEEA.

This clone was detected only a few times. This chain uses TRBV11-2 with TRBJ1-3, with TRBD1 identical over 7 bases. The V and J ends lost 3 bases and 3 bases, in that order; junction bases with no gene match: 8. Germline values: CDR1 SGHAT, CDR2 FQNNGV. The CDR3 loop spans 16 amino acids. The DNA of the CDR3 is TGTGCCAGCAGCTTCCAGACCGGGACAGTTGGAAACACCATATATTTT. Its protein product is CASSFQTGTVGNTIYF.

The V gene is TRBV6-4, the J gene TRBJ1-1; D ambiguous. This CDR3 region has 14 residues. Looked up from germline, CDR1 is MRHNA and CDR2 is SNTAGT. V lost 8 bases and J 0 bases, leaving 13 bases between the germline ends. Here the CDR3 DNA reads TGTGCCAGCCGAGAAACTAATATGAACACTGAAGCTTTCTTT. Protein: CASRETNMNTEAFF.

The chain employs TRBV19 and TRBJ2-1; TRBD2 is a possible D gene (6 bases). This CDR3 contains 13 residues. The V end was cut by 6 bases, the J end by 9 bases, with 15 bases between. CDR1 and CDR2 from the germline V gene are LNHDA and SQIVND (reference sequence). DNA of the CDR3: TGTGCCAGTAGCCGGGACTCTTCATTTGAGCAGTTCTTC. It is translated as CASSRDSSFEQFF.

This sequence joins TRBV19 and TRBJ1-5, with 8 bases matching TRBD1. Germline V gene lookup returns CDR1 LNHDA and CDR2 SQIVND (reference sequence). The CDR3 has 15 residues. V lost 7 bases and J lost 4; bases outside the gene matches: 9. The CDR3 nucleotides read TGTGCCAGTAACCGACACAGGGACAGGAATCAGCCCCAGCATTTT. Encoded protein: CASNRHRDRNQPQHF. Variable domain in full (rest from reference TRBV19 and TRBJ1-5): DGGITQSPKYLFRKEGQNVTLSCEQNLNHDAMYWYRQDPGQGLRLIYYSQIVNDFQKGDIAEGYSVSREKKESFPLTVTSAQKNPTAFYLCASNRHRDRNQPQHFGDGTRLSIL.

This rearrangement joins TRBV2 to TRBJ2-4, with unresolved D. The CDR3 sequence is 14 residues long. Germline V lookup: CDR1 SNHLY, CDR2 FYNNEI. The V end was cut by 8 bases, the J end by 6 bases, with 17 bases between. The CDR3 sequence: CASCLGAPGNIQYF. CDR3 sequence (DNA): TGTGCCAGCTGCCTCGGAGCGCCGGGAAACATTCAGTACTTC. Combining the CDR3 with reference TRBV2 and TRBJ2-4 gives the whole variable domain EPEVTQTPSHQVTQMGQEVILRCVPISNHLYFYWYRQILGQKVEFLVSFYNNEISEKSEIFDDQFSVERPDGSNFTLKIRSTKLEDSAMYFCASCLGAPGNIQYFGAGTRLSVL.

This rearrangement joins TRBV7-9 to TRBJ1-1; D gene unclear. The V gene's germline CDR1 is SEHNR and CDR2 FQNEAQ (reference sequence). V lost 7 bases, J lost 8 bases, and 32 bases lay in between. The CDR3 extends over 18 amino acids. DNA for the CDR3: TGTGCCAGCACCTCGAACCCTAGGGCGAATGATGAAACTATAGAAGCTTTCTTT. Encoded protein: CASTSNPRANDETIEAFF.

The table lists this clone with a few counts. The chain employs TRBV4-1 and TRBJ2-7, with 11 nucleotides matching TRBD1. Germline V gene sequence: CDR1 MGHRA, CDR2 YSYEKL. The trim removed 2 bases at V and 3 bases at J, leaving 15 bases unmatched. This CDR3 has 19 amino acids. The CDR3 is CASSQIPGQGVSAYYEQYF. CDR3 DNA: TGCGCCAGCAGCCAAATTCCGGGACAGGGGGTTTCGGCGTACTACGAGCAGTACTTC.

The CDR3 DNA is TGTGCCAGCACCCCGTCAAATGAAAAACTGTTTTTT. Encoded protein: CASTPSNEKLFF. The V call is TRBV2, the J call TRBJ1-4; unclear D gene. Germline CDR1 is SNHLY and CDR2 is FYNNEI. V shed 7 bases and J shed 5 bases, with 8 bases lying between them. This CDR3 is built from 12 residues.

The chain joins TRBV20-1 to TRBJ2-7; D unclear. This CDR3 has 11 amino acids. Deletions cut 2 bases from V and 3 bases from J, with 5 bases between. Germline V lookup: CDR1 DFQATT, CDR2 SNEGSKA (reference sequence). This CDR3 is CSARIDYEQYF. CDR3 in DNA: TGCAGTGCTAGAATTGACTACGAGCAGTACTTC.

The J gene is TRBJ2-1, the V gene TRBV20-1; TRBD2 matches at 8 bases. V trimming: 4 bases; J trimming: 11 bases; junction bases outside the gene matches: 4. Germline CDR1 is DFQATT and CDR2 is SNEGSKA (reference sequence). The CDR3 has 11 residues. CDR3 nucleotide sequence: TGCAGTGCTACGAGCGGGGGAAAGCAGTTCTTC. Residues: CSATSGGKQFF.

This chain uses TRBV6-4 with TRBJ2-2, with D possibly matching TRBD1 (5 bases). CDR1 is MRHNA and CDR2 is SNTAGT in the germline V gene. The V end was cut by 3 bases, the J end by 7 bases, with 9 bases between. The length of the CDR3 is 13 residues. DNA of the CDR3: TGTGCCAGCAGTGAGGACATCGTCGGGGAGCTGTTTTTT. Translating it yields CASSEDIVGELFF.

J is TRBJ1-4 and V is TRBV19, with 10 bases matching TRBD1. Per the germline V gene, CDR1 is LNHDA and CDR2 is SQIVND (reference sequence). Trimming took 4 bases from V and 0 from J; bases not matched to a gene: 8. This CDR3 is built from 18 residues. CDR3 loop: CASSTRDRGTATNEKLFF. The CDR3 bases are TGTGCCAGTAGTACCCGGGACAGGGGAACCGCAACTAATGAAAAACTGTTTTTT.

The chain joins TRBV9 to TRBJ2-3, with TRBD1 matching 7 bases. Looked up from germline, CDR1 is SGDLS and CDR2 is YYNGEE. V was clipped by 0 bases and J by 2 bases; unmatched bases: 6. CDR3 size: 16 residues. The CDR3 DNA follows: TGTGCCAGCAGCGTAGTGGGGACAGATCTCACAGATACGCAGTATTTT. It codes for CASSVVGTDLTDTQYF.

This rearrangement joins TRBV30 to TRBJ1-3; a weak D match, TRBD1 (5 bases). Germline values: CDR1 GTSNPN, CDR2 SVGIG (reference sequence). The CDR3 is made up of 16 amino acids. The V end lost 0 bases, the J end lost 0 bases, and 12 bases lay between the germline ends. The CDR3 sequence: CAWSVLGDLSGNTIYF. DNA of the CDR3: TGTGCCTGGAGTGTACTCGGGGACCTCTCTGGAAACACCATATATTTT.

The rearrangement links TRBV4-1 to TRBJ2-1, with D perhaps being TRBD1 or TRBD2 (5 bases each). V was trimmed by 1 base and J by 11 bases, leaving 15 bases between them. This CDR3 has 14 residues. Looked up from germline, CDR1 is MGHRA and CDR2 is YSYEKL. CDR3 in amino acids: CASSQGLGEKKQFF. The CDR3 bases are TGCGCCAGCAGCCAAGGTTTGGGGGAAAAGAAGCAGTTCTTC.

This clone occurred a few times. The chain joins TRBV4-2 to TRBJ2-3; possible D gene TRBD2, 6 bases. V lost 0 bases to trimming and J lost 2 bases, with 12 bases between them. Germline assignment: CDR1 LGHNA and CDR2 YNFKEQ. This CDR3 spans 16 amino acids. CDR3 protein: CASSQDMASVTDTQYF. Written as DNA, the CDR3 is TGTGCCAGCAGCCAAGATATGGCTAGCGTCACAGATACGCAGTATTTT.

This clone was seen more than once but under ten times. The junction does not match germline at one end; this may be a read error. The genes are TRBV7-7 and TRBJ2-5; D gene uncertain. CDR1 is SSHAT and CDR2 is FNYEAQ in the germline V gene (reference sequence). The CDR3 totals 13 residues. For the CDR3, the DNA is TGTGCTAGCAGCGCAAGGATGGAGGAGACCCAGTACTTC. Translation gives CASSARMEETQYF.

This rearrangement joins TRBV27 to TRBJ2-3; no firm D call. Germline assignment: CDR1 MNHEY and CDR2 SMNVEV (reference sequence). Trimming shortened V by 5 bases and J by 9 bases, and 18 bases separated the two germline ends. The CDR3 covers 14 residues. Here the CDR3 DNA reads TGTGCCAGCAGTCCCGGACGGTTACTAAACACGCAGTATTTT. It translates to CASSPGRLLNTQYF.

The V gene is TRBV15, the J gene TRBJ1-5; TRBD1 might be the D (5 bases). The CDR3 extends over 14 amino acids. The germline V gene encodes CDR1 LNHNV and CDR2 YYDKDF (reference sequence). The V end was cut by 7 bases, the J end by 6 bases, with 16 bases between. The CDR3 sequence is CATKPQGWGQPQHF. DNA for the CDR3: TGTGCCACCAAGCCTCAGGGATGGGGTCAGCCCCAGCATTTT.

The count of this clone is one. For the CDR3, the DNA is TGTGCCAGCAGCCCCCGCCCAGGGGTGGCAAACTATGGCTACACCTTC. Translation: CASSPRPGVANYGYTF. The V gene is TRBV11-2, the J gene TRBJ1-2; D perhaps matches TRBD1 (6 bases). The CDR3 has 16 amino acids. The V gene lost 5 bases and the J gene lost 2 bases, with 18 bases spanning the gap. Germline CDR1 and CDR2: SGHAT and FQNNGV.

The J gene is TRBJ2-2, the V gene TRBV7-2; D assignment may be TRBD1 or TRBD2 (5 bases each). The CDR3 runs 16 residues. Looked up from germline, CDR1 is SGHTA and CDR2 is FQGNSA. Between the trimmed V and J ends, which lost 5 bases and 7 bases, there was a span of 20 bases. CDR3 protein: CASSRDGTVGGGELFF. The DNA for the CDR3 is TGTGCCAGCAGCAGAGATGGGACCGTGGGTGGCGGGGAGCTGTTTTTT.